The sequence of this TCR beta chain was determined in a study of regulatory T cells in long-lasting Graves disease. The study's findings and limits: Persistent patients had a count of shared public clonotypes (over 2,500) that exceeded that of new patients (around 970). Not thyroid tissue but only peripheral blood was studied.

This clonotype was detected only a few times. Its antigen is currently unknown. Sequencing libraries for TCR beta were prepared with iRepertoire HTBI primers and Arm-PCR of CDR3 regions. In the study's own analysis: Identification across samples found about 65 TRBV and roughly 14 TRBJ segments. TCRdb processed the multiplex PCR reads anew with MiXCR; each CDR3 protein has one entry. Here the V and J calls rest on TCRdb's processing, not on the authors' analysis. The profile shows approximately 310,000 distinct CDR3 sequences, roughly 18% of them singletons. Time point specified: newly diagnosed GD, antithyroid drugs for less than 3 months. Isolated PBMC RNA provided the starting material for the TCR library. The V gene's germline CDR1 is SEHNR and CDR2 FQNEAQ (reference sequence). CDR3 length equals 15 residues. Trimming took 5 bases from V and 2 from J, leaving 16 bases between them.

The starting material was peripheral blood mononuclear cells (PBMCs), obtained at new diagnosis, from a patient treated with antithyroid drugs. The chain recombines TRBV7-9 with TRBJ2-7, with D possibly called TRBD1 or TRBD2 (5 bases each). The sequence came from a female donor with Graves disease. The DNA of the CDR3 is TGTGCCAGCAGCCTCGCGGGCAGGGCGCCCTACGAGCAGTACTTC. It translates to CASSLAGRAPYEQYF.